Below are 6 T cell receptor beta chains sequenced from a single sample in a study of blood T cell repertoires in COVID-19. TCRdb's table, derived via immunoSEQ multiplex PCR, lists solely in-frame clones and lacks some. Among 200,000 to 300,000 clones listed, roughly 84% were seen once. The sequencing sample was made of peripheral blood. All receptors derive from a man aged 60 to 75 with acute or convalescent COVID-19.

The count of this clone is one. The chain has TRBV11-3 and TRBJ1-2; D ambiguous. The CDR3 is 13 residues long. Germline V gives CDR1 SGHNT, CDR2 YENEEA. Trimming removed 1 base from V and 2 bases from J, with 5 bases in between. The CDR3 reads CASSLAGNYGYTF. CDR3 DNA sequence: TGTGCCAGCAGCTTAGCAGGAAACTATGGCTACACCTTC.

This sequence joins TRBV5-1 and TRBJ1-2; 11 nucleotides line up with TRBD1. Germline V gene sequence: CDR1 SGHRS, CDR2 YFSETQ. V shed 4 bases and J 8 bases; nucleotides not matched to a gene: 10. The CDR3 loop spans 15 amino acids. The DNA for the CDR3 is TGCGCCAGCAGCGGACAGGGGGCGAAGGATGAGGGCTACACCTTC. Translation: CASSGQGAKDEGYTF.

The chain combines TRBV13 with TRBJ2-3; no clear D. Germline V gene lookup returns CDR1 PRHDT and CDR2 FYEKMQ (reference sequence). The CDR3 contains 13 residues. Trimming pared 1 base from V and 2 bases from J, leaving 4 bases between. The CDR3, as DNA: TGTGCCAGCAGCTTAGAACTCACAGATACGCAGTATTTT. Its protein product is CASSLELTDTQYF.

The rearrangement links TRBV7-3 to TRBJ2-2; 8 bases are shared with TRBD2. The V and J ends lost 5 bases and 4 bases, in that order; junction bases with no gene match: 9. This CDR3 is 16 amino acids long. Germline V gives CDR1 SGHTA, CDR2 FQGTGA. The CDR3 bases are TGTGCCAGCAGCCCTCAAGCGGGAGAGGTCACCGGGGAGCTGTTTTTT. As protein: CASSPQAGEVTGELFF.

This clone appeared once. The rearrangement uses TRBV18 and TRBJ2-6, with TRBD2 matching 8 bases. The J segment lost 0 bases and the V segment lost 3 bases, leaving 10 bases of the junction unmatched. The length of the CDR3 is 19 residues. Per the germline V gene, CDR1 is KGHSH and CDR2 is LQKENI. The CDR3 region is CASSPSSSGLFSGANVLTF. As DNA, the CDR3 is TGTGCCAGCTCACCCTCGTCTAGCGGGCTGTTCTCTGGGGCCAACGTCCTGACTTTC.

This chain joins TRBV21-1 and TRBJ1-5; the D call in the table, TRBD1, was not verified against the DNA. TRBV21-1 is a known pseudogene. This CDR3 is built from 14 residues. The DNA of the CDR3 is TGTGCCAGCAGCACAGTAGGACAGGTCTGGTCCCAGCATTTT. The encoded protein is CASSTVGQVWSQHF.